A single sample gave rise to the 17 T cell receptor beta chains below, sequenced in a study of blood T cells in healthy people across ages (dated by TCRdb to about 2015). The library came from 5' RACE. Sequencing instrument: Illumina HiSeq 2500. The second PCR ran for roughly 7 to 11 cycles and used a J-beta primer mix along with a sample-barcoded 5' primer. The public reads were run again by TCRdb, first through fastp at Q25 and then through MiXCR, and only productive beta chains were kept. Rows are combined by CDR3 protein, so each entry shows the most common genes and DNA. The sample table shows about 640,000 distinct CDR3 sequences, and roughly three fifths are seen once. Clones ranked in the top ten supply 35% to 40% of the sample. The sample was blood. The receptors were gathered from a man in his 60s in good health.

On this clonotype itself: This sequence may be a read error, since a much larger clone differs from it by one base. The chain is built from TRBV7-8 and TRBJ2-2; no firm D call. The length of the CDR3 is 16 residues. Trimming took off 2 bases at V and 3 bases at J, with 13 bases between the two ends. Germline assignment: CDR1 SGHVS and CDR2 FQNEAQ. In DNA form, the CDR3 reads TGTGCCAGCAGCTTAACCCTGACTCTTTACACCGGGGAGCTGTTTTTT. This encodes CASSLTLTLYTGELFF.

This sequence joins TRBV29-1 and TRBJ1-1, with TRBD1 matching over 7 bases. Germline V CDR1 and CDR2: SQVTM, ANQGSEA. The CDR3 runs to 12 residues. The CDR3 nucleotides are TGCACCACCGGGACAGCGAACACTGAAGCTTTCTTT. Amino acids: CTTGTANTEAFF.

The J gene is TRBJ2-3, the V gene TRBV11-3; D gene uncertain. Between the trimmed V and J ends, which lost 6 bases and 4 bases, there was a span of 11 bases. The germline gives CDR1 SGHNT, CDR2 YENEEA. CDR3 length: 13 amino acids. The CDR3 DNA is TGTGCCAGCAGTTCACCAGTGGCAGATACGCAGTATTTT. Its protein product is CASSSPVADTQYF.

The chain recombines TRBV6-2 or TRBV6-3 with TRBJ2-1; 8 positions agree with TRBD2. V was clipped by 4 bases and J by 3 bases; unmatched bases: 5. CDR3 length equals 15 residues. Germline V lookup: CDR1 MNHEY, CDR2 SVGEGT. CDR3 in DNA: TGTGCCAGCAGTTTTTTAGCGGGGTTCTACAATGAGCAGTTCTTC. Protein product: CASSFLAGFYNEQFF.

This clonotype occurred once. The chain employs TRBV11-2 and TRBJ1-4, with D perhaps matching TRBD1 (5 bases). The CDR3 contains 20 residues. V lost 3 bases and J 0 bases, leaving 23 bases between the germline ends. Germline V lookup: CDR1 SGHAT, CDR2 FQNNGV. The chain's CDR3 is CASSLGPSGTDLSTNEKLFF. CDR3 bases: TGTGCCAGCAGCTTGGGGCCCTCCGGGACGGATCTTTCAACTAATGAAAAACTGTTTTTT. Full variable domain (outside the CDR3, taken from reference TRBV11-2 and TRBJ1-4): EAGVAQSPRYKIIEKRQSVAFWCNPISGHATLYWYQQILGQGPKLLIQFQNNGVVDDSQLPKDRFSAERLKGVDSTLKIQPAKLEDSAVYLCASSLGPSGTDLSTNEKLFFGSGTQLSVL.

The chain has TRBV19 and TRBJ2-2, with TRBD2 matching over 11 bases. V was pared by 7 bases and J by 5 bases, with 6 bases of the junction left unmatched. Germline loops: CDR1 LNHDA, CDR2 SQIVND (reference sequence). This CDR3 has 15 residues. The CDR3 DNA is TGTGCCAGTAAACACCGACTAGCGGGGACCGGGGAGCTGTTTTTT. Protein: CASKHRLAGTGELFF. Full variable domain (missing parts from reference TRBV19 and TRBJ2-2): DGGITQSPKYLFRKEGQNVTLSCEQNLNHDAMYWYRQDPGQGLRLIYYSQIVNDFQKGDIAEGYSVSREKKESFPLTVTSAQKNPTAFYLCASKHRLAGTGELFFGEGSRLTVL.

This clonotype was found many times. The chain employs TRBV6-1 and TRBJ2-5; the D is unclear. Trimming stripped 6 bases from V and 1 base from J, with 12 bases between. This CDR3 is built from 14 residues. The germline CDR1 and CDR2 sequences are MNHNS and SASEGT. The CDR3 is CASRPMWGQETQYF. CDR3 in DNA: TGTGCCAGCAGACCCATGTGGGGCCAAGAGACCCAGTACTTC.

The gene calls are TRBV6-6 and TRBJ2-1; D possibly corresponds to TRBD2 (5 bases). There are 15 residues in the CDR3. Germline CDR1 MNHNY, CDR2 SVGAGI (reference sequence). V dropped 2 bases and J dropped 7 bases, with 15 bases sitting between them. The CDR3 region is CASSYGGEGWNEQFF. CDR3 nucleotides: TGTGCCAGCAGTTACGGAGGAGAAGGGTGGAATGAGCAGTTCTTC.

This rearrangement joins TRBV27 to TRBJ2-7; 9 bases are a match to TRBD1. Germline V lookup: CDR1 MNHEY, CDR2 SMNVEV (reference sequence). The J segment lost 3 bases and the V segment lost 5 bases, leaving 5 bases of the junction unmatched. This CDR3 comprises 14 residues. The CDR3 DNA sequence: TGTGCCAGCAGTAAGGGACAGGGAGACTACGAGCAGTACTTC. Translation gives CASSKGQGDYEQYF.

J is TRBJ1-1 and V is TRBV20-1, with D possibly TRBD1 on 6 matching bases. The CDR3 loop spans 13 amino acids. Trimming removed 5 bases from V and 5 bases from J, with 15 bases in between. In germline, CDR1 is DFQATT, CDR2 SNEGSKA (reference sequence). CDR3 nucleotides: TGCAGTGCTCCCCACAACAGGGTTACTGAAGCTTTCTTT. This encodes CSAPHNRVTEAFF.

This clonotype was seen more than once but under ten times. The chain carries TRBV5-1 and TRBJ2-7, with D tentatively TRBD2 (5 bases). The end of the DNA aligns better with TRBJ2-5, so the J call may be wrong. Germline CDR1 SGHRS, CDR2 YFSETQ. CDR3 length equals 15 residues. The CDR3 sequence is CASSLDTGIRETQYF. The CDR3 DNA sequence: TGCGCCAGCAGCTTGGATACCGGGATCAGGGAGACCCAGTACTTC.

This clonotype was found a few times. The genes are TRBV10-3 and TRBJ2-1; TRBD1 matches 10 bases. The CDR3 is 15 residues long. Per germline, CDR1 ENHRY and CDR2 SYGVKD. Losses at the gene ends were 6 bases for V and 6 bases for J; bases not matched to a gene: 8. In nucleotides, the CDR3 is TGTGCCATCAGCCCCGGGACAGGGGTAGTCAATGAGCAGTTCTTC. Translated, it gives CAISPGTGVVNEQFF.

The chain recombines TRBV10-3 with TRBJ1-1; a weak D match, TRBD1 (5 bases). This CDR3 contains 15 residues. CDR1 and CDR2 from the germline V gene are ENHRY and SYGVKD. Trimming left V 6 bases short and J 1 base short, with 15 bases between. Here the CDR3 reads CAIRNLVGGNTEAFF. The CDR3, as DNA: TGTGCCATCAGGAACCTAGTGGGGGGGAACACTGAAGCTTTCTTT.

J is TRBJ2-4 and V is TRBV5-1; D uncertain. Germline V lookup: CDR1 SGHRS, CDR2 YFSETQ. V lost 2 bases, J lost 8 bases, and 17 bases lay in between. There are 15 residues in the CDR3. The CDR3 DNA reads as TGCGCCAGCAGCTTTTTTGGTTGGGGATTAGACATTCAGTACTTC. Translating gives CASSFFGWGLDIQYF.

The CDR3 DNA follows: TGTGCCAGCAGCACACGGACAGGGAACTACGAGCAGTACTTC. It codes for CASSTRTGNYEQYF. This chain connects TRBV11-3 to TRBJ2-7, with 8 bases identical to TRBD1. The length of the CDR3 is 14 residues. Looked up from germline, CDR1 is SGHNT and CDR2 is YENEEA. The V segment lost 5 bases and the J segment 3 bases; nucleotides outside the gene matches: 6.

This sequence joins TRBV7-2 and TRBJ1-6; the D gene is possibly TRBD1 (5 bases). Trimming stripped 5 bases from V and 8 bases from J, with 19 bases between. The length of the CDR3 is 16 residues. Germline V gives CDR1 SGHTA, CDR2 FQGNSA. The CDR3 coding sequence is TGTGCCAGCAGCCCCCTTGGGCAGGGACGATATTCACCCCTCCACTTT. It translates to CASSPLGQGRYSPLHF.

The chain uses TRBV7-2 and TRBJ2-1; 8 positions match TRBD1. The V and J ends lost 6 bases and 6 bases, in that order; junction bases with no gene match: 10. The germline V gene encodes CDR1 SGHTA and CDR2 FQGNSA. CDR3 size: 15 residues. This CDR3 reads CASRPPGGVFNEQFF. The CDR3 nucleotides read TGTGCCAGCAGACCCCCAGGGGGCGTTTTCAATGAGCAGTTCTTC.